The 18 T cell receptor beta chains below were found in one sample sequenced in a study of T cells in localized non-small cell lung cancer. Measured with immunoSEQ multiplex PCR; TCRdb has only the in-frame clones, and not every one. The sample gives tens of thousands of clones, around 90% of which show up once; roughly 1.1% is in the top ten. The source was peripheral blood, collected before any cancer treatment. Receptor source: a woman aged 40-75 years with stage I lung adenocarcinoma.

The rearrangement links TRBV11-2 to TRBJ2-7, with 10 bases lining up with TRBD1. CDR3 length equals 14 residues. J gave up 6 bases and V 5 bases, and 7 bases lay outside the gene matches. Germline V CDR1 and CDR2: SGHAT, FQNNGV. In DNA, the CDR3 is TGTGCCAGCAGCCGGGGGACAGGGGTCGGCGAGCAGTACTTC. It specifies CASSRGTGVGEQYF.

The rearrangement joins TRBV7-5 to TRBJ2-2; the table's D call TRBD1 went unverified against the DNA. TRBV7-5 is a pseudogene segment. This CDR3 region has 15 residues. DNA of the CDR3: TGTGCCAGAAGCGAGGGACAGGGGAACACCGGGGAGCTGTTTTTT. Its translation is CARSEGQGNTGELFF.

A note on this clone: Other DNA sequences in the sample encode the same CDR3. V gene TRBV6-5 combines with J gene TRBJ2-7; D might be TRBD1 (5 bases). V lost 6 bases and J 3 bases, leaving 9 bases between the germline ends. The CDR3 has 12 residues. Germline-derived CDR1 and CDR2 are MNHEY and SVGAGI. The CDR3 nucleotides are TGTGCCAGCAGCTCAGACAGCTACGAGCAGTACTTC. Its translation: CASSSDSYEQYF.

This clone turned up a few times. The gene calls are TRBV11-2 and TRBJ1-6; no firm D call. The germline V and J ends were trimmed by 0 bases and 7 bases, with 13 bases remaining between them. CDR3 length equals 16 residues. Per germline, CDR1 SGHAT and CDR2 FQNNGV. The CDR3: CASSLEPTAWNSPLHF. CDR3 nucleotides: TGTGCCAGCAGCTTAGAGCCCACTGCATGGAATTCACCCCTCCACTTT.

The V and J genes are TRBV6-1 and TRBJ2-7; 8 nucleotides align to TRBD1. CDR3 length: 15 residues. The germline CDR1 and CDR2 sequences are MNHNS and SASEGT. J gave up 1 base and V 1 base, and 3 bases lay outside the gene matches. In nucleotides, the CDR3 is TGTGCCAGCAGTGAAGGAGGACAGGGATCCTACGAGCAGTACTTC. Translating gives CASSEGGQGSYEQYF.

V is TRBV6-1 and J is TRBJ2-2; TRBD2 aligns across 10 bases. The CDR3 covers 15 residues. With V trimmed by 2 bases and J by 3 bases, 0 bases remained unmatched. From germline, CDR1 is MNHNS and CDR2 SASEGT. As DNA, the CDR3 is TGTGCCAGCAGTGAACTAGCGGGGGACACCGGGGAGCTGTTTTTT. This translates into CASSELAGDTGELFF.

The chain recombines TRBV9 with TRBJ1-1; tentative D call: TRBD1 (5 bases). This CDR3 contains 9 residues. CDR1 and CDR2 from the germline V gene are SGDLS and YYNGEE. V lost 8 bases and J 11 bases, leaving 10 bases between the germline ends. The CDR3 coding sequence is TGTGCCAGACGGGGGGAGGCTTTCTTT. Its translation: CARRGEAFF.

This sequence joins TRBV4-3 and TRBJ1-4; TRBD1 matches 7 bases. Germline V lookup: CDR1 LGHNA, CDR2 YSLEER. The trim removed 3 bases at V and 8 bases at J, leaving 12 bases unmatched. This CDR3 has 16 amino acids. CDR3 nucleotides: TGCGCCAGCAGCCAGTTGACAGGGTCCAGCTTAGAAAAACTGTTTTTT. Protein: CASSQLTGSSLEKLFF.

The chain employs TRBV5-1 and TRBJ2-5, with D tentatively TRBD2 (6 bases). This CDR3 comprises 16 residues. Germline V lookup: CDR1 SGHRS, CDR2 YFSETQ. V was cut by 0 bases and J by 4 bases, with 16 bases left in between. The CDR3: CASSLGPGGQGETQYF. The CDR3 nucleotides are TGCGCCAGCAGCTTGGGGCCTGGAGGGCAGGGAGAGACCCAGTACTTC.

V usage is TRBV28 and J usage is TRBJ1-1, with 7 nucleotides matching TRBD1. The J segment lost 2 bases and the V segment lost 6 bases, leaving 9 bases of the junction unmatched. Germline CDR1 MDHEN, CDR2 SYDVKM. The CDR3 is 15 amino acids. CDR3 sequence: CASSLPGGGNTEAFF. Written as DNA, the CDR3 is TGTGCCAGCAGCCTACCAGGGGGGGGAAACACTGAAGCTTTCTTT.

The rearrangement joins TRBV5-1 to TRBJ2-2; D tentatively reads TRBD1 or TRBD2 (5 bases each). This CDR3 spans 15 amino acids. V lost 0 bases to trimming and J lost 7 bases, with 13 bases between them. Germline-derived CDR1 and CDR2 are SGHRS and YFSETQ. CDR3 sequence: CASSLVGTDRGELFF. CDR3 coding DNA: TGCGCCAGCAGCTTGGTCGGGACGGACCGCGGGGAGCTGTTTTTT.

V gene TRBV5-4 combines with J gene TRBJ2-2; D ambiguous. The CDR3 spans 15 residues. Trimming cost V 3 bases and J 0 bases, with 9 bases left between them. Germline CDR1 SGHNT, CDR2 YYREEE (reference sequence). The CDR3 nucleotides are TGTGCCAGCAGCTCTAGACTGCCGAACACCGGGGAGCTGTTTTTT. It is translated as CASSSRLPNTGELFF. Full variable domain (rest looked up from reference TRBV5-4 and TRBJ2-2): ETGVTQSPTHLIKTRGQQVTLRCSSQSGHNTVSWYQQALGQGPQFIFQYYREEENGRGNFPPRFSGLQFPNYSSELNVNALELDDSALYLCASSSRLPNTGELFFGEGSRLTVL.

V and J are TRBV7-2 and TRBJ2-7; unclear D gene. Trimming removed 4 bases at V and 2 bases at J, with 18 bases between. This CDR3 contains 16 residues. CDR1 SGHTA and CDR2 FQGNSA come from the germline V gene. The CDR3 sequence is CASSSTPGPRAYEQYF. The CDR3 DNA reads as TGTGCCAGCAGCTCGACCCCTGGACCCCGAGCCTACGAGCAGTACTTC.

CDR3 sequence (DNA): TGCAGCGTTAGCCCGACAGGGACGAACACCGGGGAGCTGTTTTTT. This gives the protein CSVSPTGTNTGELFF. The V gene is TRBV29-1, the J gene TRBJ2-2; TRBD1 matches 7 bases. Trimming at V came to 5 bases and at J to 0 bases, leaving 6 bases not matched to a gene. There are 15 residues in the CDR3. Germline V gene data show CDR1 as SQVTM and CDR2 as ANQGSEA.

The V gene is TRBV6-5, the J gene TRBJ1-4, with a tentative D call TRBD1 (5 bases). Germline CDR1 MNHEY, CDR2 SVGAGI. Trimming took off 5 bases at V and 13 bases at J, with 11 bases between the two ends. The length of the CDR3 is 11 residues. DNA of the CDR3: TGTGCCAGCAGTCAATCTAGGGGACTGTTTTTT. As protein: CASSQSRGLFF.

The genes are TRBV7-2 and TRBJ2-1; TRBD2 is a possible D gene (5 bases). There are 17 residues in the CDR3. From germline, CDR1 is SGHTA and CDR2 FQGNSA. Trimming removed 2 bases at V and 0 bases at J, with 14 bases between. In DNA, the CDR3 is TGTGCCAGCAGCTTATTAGGACTTGCGAGCTCCTACAATGAGCAGTTCTTC. Its translation: CASSLLGLASSYNEQFF.

The genes are TRBV18 and TRBJ2-3, with D unclear. This CDR3 comprises 14 residues. Germline assignment: CDR1 KGHSH and CDR2 LQKENI. Trimming left V 4 bases short and J 0 bases short, with 8 bases between. The CDR3, as DNA: TGTGCCAGCTCACACCTAGACAGCACAGATACGCAGTATTTT. This sequence encodes CASSHLDSTDTQYF.

The chain couples TRBV19 to TRBJ2-1; tentatively, D is TRBD1 (8 bases). The V end lost 4 bases, the J end lost 8 bases, and 21 bases lay between the germline ends. CDR1 is LNHDA, CDR2 SQIVND, per germline (reference sequence). The CDR3 has 16 amino acids. The CDR3 DNA reads TGTGCCAGTAGTACAACGGGGGGACAGGTCTCCGATGAGCAGTTCTTC. It codes for CASSTTGGQVSDEQFF.